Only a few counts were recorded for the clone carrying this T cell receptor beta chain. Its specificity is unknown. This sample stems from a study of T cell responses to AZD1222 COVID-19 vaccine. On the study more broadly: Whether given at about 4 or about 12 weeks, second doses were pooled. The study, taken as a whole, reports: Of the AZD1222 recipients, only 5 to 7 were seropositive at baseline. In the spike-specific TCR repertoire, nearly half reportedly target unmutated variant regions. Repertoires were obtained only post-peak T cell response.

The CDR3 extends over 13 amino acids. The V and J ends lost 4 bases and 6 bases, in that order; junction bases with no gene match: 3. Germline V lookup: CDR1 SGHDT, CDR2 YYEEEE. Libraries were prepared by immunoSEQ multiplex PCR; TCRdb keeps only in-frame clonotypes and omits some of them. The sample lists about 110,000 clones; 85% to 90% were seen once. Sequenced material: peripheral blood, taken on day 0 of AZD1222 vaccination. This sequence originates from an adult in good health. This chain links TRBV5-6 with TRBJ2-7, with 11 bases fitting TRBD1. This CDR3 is CASSIGTGGEQYF. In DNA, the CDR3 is TGTGCCAGCAGCATCGGGACAGGGGGCGAGCAGTACTTC.